The 31 T cell receptor beta chains below were found in one sample sequenced in a study of T cell responses to AZD1222 COVID-19 vaccine. Sequencing used immunoSEQ multiplex PCR; TCRdb keeps in-frame clones, though not all of them. Here the sample spans about 160,000 clones, about 91% being singletons. The sequencing here drew on peripheral blood, taken 28 days after the second AZD1222 dose. These receptors originate from an adult who received the AZD1222 COVID-19 vaccine.

A note on this clone: Other DNA sequences from this sample encode an identical CDR3 as well. The chain uses TRBV29-1 and TRBJ1-1, with D possibly being TRBD1 (5 bases). Trimming removed 6 bases at V and 5 bases at J, with 13 bases between. This CDR3 spans 12 amino acids. Germline V CDR1 and CDR2: SQVTM, ANQGSEA. The DNA of the CDR3 is TGCAGCGTGACAATGGGGGGTACTGAAGCTTTCTTT. Translating it yields CSVTMGGTEAFF.

The chain recombines TRBV18 with TRBJ2-4, with D unclear. CDR3 length equals 13 residues. Germline-derived CDR1 and CDR2 are KGHSH and LQKENI. V lost 0 bases and J 6 bases, leaving 6 bases between the germline ends. Written as DNA, the CDR3 is TGTGCCAGCTCACCACCGACGGGAAACATTCAGTACTTC. This translates into CASSPPTGNIQYF.

This clone was observed a few times. The chain carries TRBV3-1 (or the pseudogene TRBV3-2) and TRBJ2-4; D not resolved. The germline gives CDR1 LGHDT, CDR2 YNNKEL (reference sequence). This CDR3 is built from 17 residues. Trimming left V 0 bases short and J 0 bases short, with 12 bases between. CDR3 loop: CASSQDESPLAKNIQYF. The CDR3 DNA follows: TGTGCCAGCAGCCAAGATGAGTCACCGCTAGCCAAAAACATTCAGTACTTC.

The V gene is TRBV6-5, the J gene TRBJ2-7; 7 bases are shared with TRBD1. Trimming at V came to 5 bases and at J to 5 bases, leaving 3 bases not matched to a gene. CDR1 MNHEY and CDR2 SVGAGI come from the germline V gene. The CDR3 totals 12 residues. In DNA, the CDR3 is TGTGCCAGCAGTCTTACAGGGGACGAGCAGTACTTC. Translating gives CASSLTGDEQYF.

V is TRBV9 and J is TRBJ2-2; no definite D call. Germline CDR1 is SGDLS and CDR2 is YYNGEE. CDR3 length: 15 amino acids. V lost 0 bases to trimming and J lost 13 bases, with 19 bases between them. CDR3 amino acids: CASSVALNPARSLFF. The CDR3, as DNA: TGTGCCAGCAGCGTAGCTCTGAATCCCGCGAGGTCGCTGTTTTTT.

As regards this clone: Distinct nucleotide sequences in the sample also encode this CDR3. This CDR3 reads CASSLSNYNTGELFF. The CDR3 bases are TGTGCCAGCAGTTTGTCGAACTACAACACCGGGGAGCTGTTTTTT. The gene calls are TRBV27 and TRBJ2-2; D gene ambiguous. CDR1 is MNHEY and CDR2 is SMNVEV in the germline V gene (reference sequence). The CDR3 has 15 residues. V was shortened by 3 bases and J by 2 bases, with 10 bases between the two germline ends.

V and J are TRBV19 and TRBJ1-2; D gene uncertain. The CDR3 contains 13 residues. Trimming took 2 bases from V and 6 from J, leaving 10 bases between them. Germline V CDR1 and CDR2: LNHDA, SQIVND (reference sequence). CDR3 coding DNA: TGTGCCAGTAGTATACGGCAGGCCCATGGCTACACCTTC. Protein product: CASSIRQAHGYTF.

This chain joins TRBV6-2 or TRBV6-3 and TRBJ1-2; D might be TRBD1 (5 bases). Trimming took off 6 bases at V and 4 bases at J, with 18 bases between the two ends. CDR3 length equals 15 residues. Germline CDR1 and CDR2: MNHEY and SVGEGT. As DNA, the CDR3 is TGTGCCAGCAGCCTGAATGCAGGGTACGGCTATGGCTACACCTTC. Amino acids: CASSLNAGYGYGYTF.

In nucleotides, the CDR3 is TGCGCCAGCAGTGCCGGTGGGGCCGGCGGTTCACCCCTCCACTTT. Amino acids: CASSAGGAGGSPLHF. The chain couples TRBV10-1 to TRBJ1-6, with D perhaps matching TRBD1 (5 bases). Trimming removed 4 bases from V and 9 bases from J, with 16 bases in between. CDR3 length equals 15 residues. The germline CDR1 and CDR2 sequences are WNHNN and SYGVQD (reference sequence).

CDR3 in DNA: TGTGCCAGCGTTAAGGCACGCGGGGGATCCTACAATGAGCAGTTCTTC. This codes for CASVKARGGSYNEQFF. This sequence joins TRBV2 and TRBJ2-1; the match to TRBD2 covers 7 bases. This CDR3 region has 16 residues. J lost 1 base, V lost 8 bases, and 11 bases had no gene match. The V gene's germline CDR1 is SNHLY and CDR2 FYNNEI.

The chain is built from TRBV5-1 and TRBJ2-7; D ambiguous. CDR3 length: 17 amino acids. From germline, CDR1 is SGHRS and CDR2 YFSETQ. V lost 0 bases, J lost 0 bases, and 16 bases lay in between. CDR3 loop: CASSLAPGSAHSYEQYF. CDR3 coding DNA: TGCGCCAGCAGCTTGGCCCCGGGTTCGGCGCACTCCTACGAGCAGTACTTC.

The rearrangement joins TRBV6-5 to TRBJ2-1, with 7 nucleotides matching TRBD2. V gave up 2 bases and J gave up 4 bases; unmatched junction bases: 5. The CDR3 consists of 15 residues. Germline V gene sequence: CDR1 MNHEY, CDR2 SVGAGI. Here the CDR3 DNA reads TGTGCCAGCAGTTACGTCCCTAGCGGATACAATGAGCAGTTCTTC. Amino acids: CASSYVPSGYNEQFF.

In DNA form, the CDR3 reads TGTGCCAGCAGCTTAGGACGGGCCTTGGGATGGCAGTACTTC. It codes for CASSLGRALGWQYF. The chain recombines TRBV7-8 with TRBJ2-7; D is ambiguous. Germline V gene lookup returns CDR1 SGHVS and CDR2 FQNEAQ. With 1 base removed from V and 9 bases from J, the gap between germline ends came to 16 bases. The CDR3 spans 14 residues.

CDR3 residues: CASSSDTFEKLFF. The CDR3 DNA is TGTGCCAGCAGTTCTGATACCTTTGAAAAACTGTTTTTT. The chain has TRBV5-6 and TRBJ1-4; D not resolved. Trimming pared 5 bases from V and 7 bases from J, leaving 12 bases between. Germline V gives CDR1 SGHDT, CDR2 YYEEEE. CDR3 size: 13 residues.

The rearrangement uses TRBV3-1 (or the pseudogene TRBV3-2) and TRBJ1-2, with D uncertain. From germline, CDR1 is LGHDT and CDR2 YNNKEL (reference sequence). V was trimmed by 0 bases and J by 4 bases, leaving 9 bases between them. The CDR3 loop spans 14 amino acids. The CDR3 region has the DNA TGTGCCAGCAGCCAAGAGGGGAGACTCTATGGCTACACCTTC. Its protein is CASSQEGRLYGYTF.

The chain carries TRBV18 and TRBJ2-3, with D possibly matching TRBD2 (6 bases). V was trimmed by 3 bases and J by 11 bases, leaving 18 bases between them. Germline V gene sequence: CDR1 KGHSH, CDR2 LQKENI. The CDR3 covers 14 residues. CDR3 sequence: CASSPPDRDSRQYF. Here the CDR3 DNA reads TGTGCCAGCTCACCTCCAGACCGGGACTCCAGGCAGTATTTT.

The chain carries TRBV6-4 and TRBJ2-2; D remains unclear. Germline V gene lookup returns CDR1 MRHNA and CDR2 SNTAGT. The CDR3 has 12 amino acids. Trimming removed 8 bases from V and 5 bases from J, with 9 bases in between. Here the CDR3 DNA reads TGTGCCAGCCTGGCAAAAACCGGGGAGCTGTTTTTT. The encoded protein is CASLAKTGELFF.

The J gene is TRBJ2-7, the V gene TRBV30, with 11 bases identical to TRBD2. The V and J ends lost 0 bases and 0 bases, in that order; junction bases with no gene match: 7. The CDR3 contains 17 residues. Germline V gene sequence: CDR1 GTSNPN, CDR2 SVGIG (reference sequence). CDR3: CAWSVPSGGPSSYEQYF. The CDR3 DNA reads TGTGCCTGGAGTGTACCTAGCGGGGGGCCAAGCTCCTACGAGCAGTACTTC.

The J gene is TRBJ2-1, the V gene TRBV3-1 (or the pseudogene TRBV3-2); 8 nucleotides match TRBD2. CDR3 length: 13 amino acids. Germline values: CDR1 LGHDT, CDR2 YNNKEL (reference sequence). Trimming removed 3 bases from V and 8 bases from J; junction bases left unmatched: 3. The CDR3 DNA reads TGTGCCAGCAGCCACAGCGGGGGCGATGAGCAGTTCTTC. Its translation: CASSHSGGDEQFF.

This clone turned up a few times. The V and J genes are TRBV6-5 and TRBJ1-2; 9 nucleotides match TRBD1. This CDR3 is built from 13 residues. Germline CDR1 is MNHEY and CDR2 is SVGAGI. V gave up 7 bases and J gave up 8 bases; unmatched junction bases: 8. Written as DNA, the CDR3 is TGTGCCAGCACCCCCGGGACAGGGCGAGGCTACACCTTC. Translation gives CASTPGTGRGYTF.

The gene calls are TRBV19 and TRBJ1-1; D not certain. The length of the CDR3 is 17 residues. CDR1 and CDR2 (germline): LNHDA, SQIVND (reference sequence). V gave up 0 bases and J gave up 2 bases, with 16 bases separating them. CDR3 coding DNA: TGTGCCAGTAGTATAGATAGGGCATGGGGATTTAACACTGAAGCTTTCTTT. Its translation: CASSIDRAWGFNTEAFF.

The V gene is TRBV3-1 (or the pseudogene TRBV3-2), the J gene TRBJ1-5, with a weak D call TRBD1 (6 bases). From germline, CDR1 is LGHDT and CDR2 YNNKEL (reference sequence). The V end lost 3 bases, the J end lost 6 bases, and 9 bases lay between the germline ends. This CDR3 is 13 amino acids long. The CDR3 DNA follows: TGTGCCAGCAGCCACGGGGACACTCAGCCCCAGCATTTT. Its protein is CASSHGDTQPQHF.

Written as DNA, the CDR3 is TGTGCCAGCAGCCTTGGACAGGGGACTCAAGAGACCCAGTACTTC. This translates into CASSLGQGTQETQYF. This chain joins TRBV9 and TRBJ2-5, with 9 bases matching TRBD1. This CDR3 has 15 residues. The germline gives CDR1 SGDLS, CDR2 YYNGEE. J lost 2 bases, V lost 4 bases, and 6 bases had no gene match.

The V and J genes are TRBV12-5 and TRBJ1-1; a possible D gene is TRBD1 (5 bases). The CDR3 consists of 11 residues. Per germline, CDR1 LGHNT and CDR2 FRNRAP. Trimming took 6 bases from V and 11 from J, leaving 13 bases between them. CDR3 nucleotide sequence: TGTGCTAGTGGACCTCAGGGTTCGGCTTTCTTT. As protein: CASGPQGSAFF.

This chain joins TRBV30 and TRBJ1-1; the match to TRBD1 covers 8 bases. The CDR3 sequence is 14 residues long. The junction had 2 bases not matched to a gene; V was cut back by 2 bases and J by 0 bases. Per the germline V gene, CDR1 is GTSNPN and CDR2 is SVGIG (reference sequence). The CDR3 region is CAWSWTGLNTEAFF. CDR3 bases: TGTGCCTGGAGTTGGACAGGGTTGAACACTGAAGCTTTCTTT.

The chain joins TRBV6-5 to TRBJ1-1, with TRBD1 identical over 8 bases. Germline loops: CDR1 MNHEY, CDR2 SVGAGI. The CDR3 has 13 amino acids. The V and J ends lost 7 bases and 7 bases, in that order; junction bases with no gene match: 8. The CDR3 here is CASTGQGAGEAFF. The CDR3 bases are TGTGCCAGCACCGGACAGGGCGCGGGTGAAGCTTTCTTT.

The V call is TRBV7-8, the J call TRBJ1-5, with D unclear. The CDR3 totals 13 residues. Germline values: CDR1 SGHVS, CDR2 FQNEAQ. The germline V and J ends were trimmed by 5 bases and 4 bases, with 9 bases remaining between them. The CDR3 DNA reads as TGTGCCAGCAGCCGTCAGAGAAATCAGCCCCAGCATTTT. It yields the protein CASSRQRNQPQHF.

The V call is TRBV23-1, the J call TRBJ1-4; no definite D call. TRBV23-1 is placed among ORFs of uncertain function. There are 13 residues in the CDR3. V dropped 7 bases and J dropped 8 bases, with 14 bases sitting between them. CDR3 nucleotides: TGCGCCAGCACCTACCCATGGGGAGAAAAACTGTTTTTT. Translation: CASTYPWGEKLFF.

The chain recombines TRBV6-5 with TRBJ1-2; D is unresolved. The germline V and J ends were trimmed by 5 bases and 8 bases, with 15 bases remaining between them. Germline lookup yields CDR1 MNHEY and CDR2 SVGAGI. CDR3 size: 13 residues. The DNA of the CDR3 is TGTGCCAGCAGTCCACGACGCGCCGTCGGCTACACCTTC. The encoded protein is CASSPRRAVGYTF.

V usage is TRBV2 and J usage is TRBJ1-2; D is undetermined. Deletions cut 0 bases from V and 4 bases from J, with 9 bases between. The germline V gene encodes CDR1 SNHLY and CDR2 FYNNEI. CDR3 length: 14 residues. The CDR3 bases are TGTGCCAGCAGTGAAGCTGGGCACAGCTATGGCTACACCTTC. Encoded protein: CASSEAGHSYGYTF. Full variable domain (rest looked up from reference TRBV2 and TRBJ1-2): EPEVTQTPSHQVTQMGQEVILRCVPISNHLYFYWYRQILGQKVEFLVSFYNNEISEKSEIFDDQFSVERPDGSNFTLKIRSTKLEDSAMYFCASSEAGHSYGYTFGSGTRLTVV.

The CDR3 reads CASSYSPSSYNSPLHF. The CDR3 region has the DNA TGTGCCAGCAGTTACTCCCCTAGCTCCTATAATTCACCCCTCCACTTT. This chain uses TRBV6-5 with TRBJ1-6; D not certain. The CDR3 is made up of 16 amino acids. Germline loops: CDR1 MNHEY, CDR2 SVGAGI. Between the trimmed V and J ends, which lost 0 bases and 0 bases, there was a span of 6 bases.